A selection of T cell receptor beta chains follows, all from one sample in a study of blood T cells in healthy people across ages. TCRdb redid the calling of the 5' RACE reads with MiXCR, one entry per CDR3 protein. The sample lists approximately 1,700,000 distinct CDR3 sequences; roughly two fifths were seen once. Sequenced material: blood. The receptors stem from a human donor in good health. CDR3s include the opening cysteine and the closing phenylalanine or tryptophan. The order of the fields is clone size, J gene, D gene, V gene, CDR3 DNA, CDR3 protein. A D gene is named only where the DNA matches it firmly. A row's size may be missing; if present it is once, few, many or a size class.

>-|TRBJ2-3|TRBD1|TRBV6-5
TGTGCCAGCATTAACGACAGGGACGGCACAGATACGCAGTATTTT
CASINDRDGTDTQYF
>once|TRBJ2-3|-|TRBV3-1
TGTGCCAGCAGCCAAGATCGGCGGCTAGTGGGGTTCACAGATACGCAGTATTTT
CASSQDRRLVGFTDTQYF
>-|TRBJ2-4|TRBD1|TRBV12-3/TRBV12-4
TGTGCCAGCAGCGGTACGGGACAGGGTTTTAACATTCAGTACTTC
CASSGTGQGFNIQYF
>few|TRBJ1-5|-|TRBV2
TGTGCCAGCAGTCCTGCGGGGGGAGATCAGCCCCAGCATTTT
CASSPAGGDQPQHF
>-|TRBJ2-1|TRBD2|TRBV4-1
TGCGCCAGCAGCCAAGGGCCCGGGGCGGGGGGATACAATGAGCAGTTCTTC
CASSQGPGAGGYNEQFF
>few|TRBJ1-1|-|TRBV6-2/TRBV6-3
TGTGCCAGCATGTGGACGGCCACCACTGAAGCTTTCTTT
CASMWTATTEAFF
>many|TRBJ2-1|TRBD1|TRBV5-1
TGCGCCAGCAGCTTGCCCGACAGGGAAAGTGAGCAGTTCTTC
CASSLPDRESEQFF
>-|TRBJ2-7|-|TRBV12-3/TRBV12-4
TGTGCCAGCTCTTCCAGAGGGCCCGCTTCGGGGACCTACGAGCAGTACTTC
CASSSRGPASGTYEQYF
>many|TRBJ1-4|TRBD1|TRBV7-2
TGCGCCAGCAGCCTGGCAGGGGGCGCAAATGAAAAACTGTTTTTT
CASSLAGGANEKLFF
>-|TRBJ2-7|-|TRBV18
TGTGCCAGCTCACCGATACAGGACCTCAACTCCTACGAGCAGTACTTC
CASSPIQDLNSYEQYF
>-|TRBJ2-1|TRBD1|TRBV20-1
TGCAGTGCTAGAGATCAGCGACAGGGCCATTACAATGAGCAGTTCTTC
CSARDQRQGHYNEQFF
>few|TRBJ2-1|TRBD2|TRBV4-3
TGCGCCAGCAGCCGAATAGCTAGCGGGTTCGGCTACAATGAGCAGTTCTTC
CASSRIASGFGYNEQFF
>-|TRBJ1-1|-|TRBV20-1
TGCAGTGCTAGAAATTTCGGAATTCTGAACACTGAAGCTTTCTTT
CSARNFGILNTEAFF
>-|TRBJ2-1|-|TRBV4-3
TGCGCCAGCAGCCAAGAGGTAGCCCCCTACAATGAGCAGTTCTTC
CASSQEVAPYNEQFF
>-|TRBJ2-5|-|TRBV4-1
TGCGCCAGCAGCCACCCACGGGGGCGGGAAGAGACCCAGTACTTC
CASSHPRGREETQYF
>-|TRBJ1-6|-|TRBV4-3
TGCGCCAGCAGCCAAGAGTTTATCGGGGGTCCACCCCTCCACTTT
CASSQEFIGGPPLHF
>once|TRBJ2-1|TRBD1|TRBV14
TGTGCCAGCAGCCATGATACCGGGACAGGGGGTTACAATGAGCAGTTCTTC
CASSHDTGTGGYNEQFF
>few|TRBJ1-2|-|TRBV28
TGTGCCAGCAGTCTGAGGGGGGGGGCCTATGGCTACACCTTC
CASSLRGGAYGYTF
>-|TRBJ2-3|-|TRBV20-1
TGCACCCCTACAGGGATGGGCACAGATACGCAGTATTTT
CTPTGMGTDTQYF
>many|TRBJ2-1|-|TRBV10-3
TGTGCCATCCGCCCTCCAGATTACAATGAGCAGTTCTTC
CAIRPPDYNEQFF
>many|TRBJ1-2|-|TRBV15
TGTGCCACCAGCAGAGCTGGGGGCTCAAACTATGGCTACACCTTC
CATSRAGGSNYGYTF
>few|TRBJ1-6|TRBD1|TRBV27
TGTGCCCAAGAGGGTCTCGGACAGGGGACGAGTCTAAGAAATTCACCCCTCCACTTT
CAQEGLGQGTSLRNSPLHF
>-|TRBJ1-6|-|TRBV7-2
TGTGCCAGCAGCTTAGCTGCGGAGCAATCACCCCTCCACTTT
CASSLAAEQSPLHF
>-|TRBJ2-2|-|TRBV19
TGTGCCAGTAGCTACACATGGGGCCGGTCCGGGGAGCTGTTTTTT
CASSYTWGRSGELFF
>-|TRBJ2-3|TRBD2|TRBV5-5
TGTGCCAGCAGCTTCACATACCTCGGACTAGCGGGGGACACAGATACGCAGTATTTT
CASSFTYLGLAGDTDTQYF
>-|TRBJ1-4|-|TRBV7-9
TGTGCCAGCGGTCACCCAATGGATGAAAAACTGTTTTTT
CASGHPMDEKLFF
>-|TRBJ1-5|-|TRBV7-8
TGTGCCAGCAGCGCGTGGACAGACGATAGCAATCAGCCCCAGCATTTT
CASSAWTDDSNQPQHF
>many|TRBJ1-2|-|TRBV29-1
TGCAGCGTTGACTCCCTAGGGTTGGCTGGCTACACCTTC
CSVDSLGLAGYTF
>-|TRBJ1-2|-|TRBV7-2
TGTGCCAGCAGCATCGACAGGACCCCTTTCTATGGCTACACCTTC
CASSIDRTPFYGYTF
>-|TRBJ2-7|TRBD1|TRBV7-9
TGTGCCAGCAGCTTTTCGGGGCGGACAGGCGGCTACGAGCAGTACTTC
CASSFSGRTGGYEQYF
>-|TRBJ2-5|TRBD1|TRBV11-2
TGTGCCAGCAGCTGGACAGGACAGAAAGAGACCCAGTACTTC
CASSWTGQKETQYF
>-|TRBJ1-1|-|TRBV30
TGTGCCTGGAGCGGAACAGGGAACACTGAAGCTTTCTTT
CAWSGTGNTEAFF
>-|TRBJ1-1|TRBD1|TRBV7-9
TGTGCCAGCGACAGGGGGCAGGAAGCTTTCTTT
CASDRGQEAFF